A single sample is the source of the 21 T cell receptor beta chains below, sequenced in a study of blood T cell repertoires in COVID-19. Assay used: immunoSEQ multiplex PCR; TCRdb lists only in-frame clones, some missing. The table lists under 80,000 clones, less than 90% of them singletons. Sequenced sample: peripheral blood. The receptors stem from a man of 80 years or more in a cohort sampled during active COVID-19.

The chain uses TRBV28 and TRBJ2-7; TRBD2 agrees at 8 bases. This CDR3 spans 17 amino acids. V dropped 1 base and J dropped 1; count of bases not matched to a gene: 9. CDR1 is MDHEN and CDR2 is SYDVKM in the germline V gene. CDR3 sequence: CASSLSPREGESYEQYV. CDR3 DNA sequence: TGTGCCAGCAGTTTATCCCCCCGGGAGGGAGAGTCCTACGAGCAGTACGTC.

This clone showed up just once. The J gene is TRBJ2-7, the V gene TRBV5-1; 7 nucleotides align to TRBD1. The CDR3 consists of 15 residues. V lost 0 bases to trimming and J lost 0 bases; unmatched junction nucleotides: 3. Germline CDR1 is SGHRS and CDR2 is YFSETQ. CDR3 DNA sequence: TGCGCCAGCAGCTTGGGGGACAGCAGCTCCTACGAGCAGTACTTC. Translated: CASSLGDSSSYEQYF.

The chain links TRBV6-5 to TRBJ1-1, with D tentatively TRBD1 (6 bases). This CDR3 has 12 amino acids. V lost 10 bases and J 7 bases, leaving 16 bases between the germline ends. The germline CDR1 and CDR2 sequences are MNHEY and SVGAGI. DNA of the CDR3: TGTGCCACCACAGGGCGGAGTAGTGAAGCTTTCTTT. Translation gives CATTGRSSEAFF.

CDR3 loop: CASIRGGNSPLHF. As DNA, the CDR3 is TGTGCCAGCATACGCGGGGGTAATTCACCCCTCCACTTT. The V gene is TRBV2, the J gene TRBJ1-6, with D possibly matching TRBD1 (5 bases). CDR3 length: 13 amino acids. CDR1 and CDR2 from the germline V gene are SNHLY and FYNNEI. V was pared by 7 bases and J by 6 bases, with 10 bases between.

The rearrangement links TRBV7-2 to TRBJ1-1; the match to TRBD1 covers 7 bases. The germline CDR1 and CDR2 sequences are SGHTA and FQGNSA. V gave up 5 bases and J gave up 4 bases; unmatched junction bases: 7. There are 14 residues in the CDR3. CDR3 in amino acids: CASSPGGWSTEAFF. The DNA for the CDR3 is TGTGCCAGCAGCCCAGGGGGTTGGAGCACTGAAGCTTTCTTT.

CDR3 in DNA: TGCGCCAGCAGCTTGGGAGGATCGGGTAATTCACCCCTCCACTTT. This gives the protein CASSLGGSGNSPLHF. This sequence joins TRBV5-1 and TRBJ1-6; no reliable D call. V was pared by 0 bases and J by 6 bases, with 10 bases between. From germline, CDR1 is SGHRS and CDR2 YFSETQ. The CDR3 totals 15 residues.

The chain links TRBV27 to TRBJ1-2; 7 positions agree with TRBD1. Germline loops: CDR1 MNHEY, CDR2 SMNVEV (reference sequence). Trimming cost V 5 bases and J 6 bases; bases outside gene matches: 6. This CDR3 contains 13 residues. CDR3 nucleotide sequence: TGTGCCAGCAGTCCGCGACAGGGAAATGGCTACACCTTC. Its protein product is CASSPRQGNGYTF.

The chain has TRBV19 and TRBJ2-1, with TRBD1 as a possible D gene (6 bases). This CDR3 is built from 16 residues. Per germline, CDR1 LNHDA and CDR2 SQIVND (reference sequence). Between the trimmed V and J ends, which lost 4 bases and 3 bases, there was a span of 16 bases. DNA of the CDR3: TGTGCCAGTAGTACAGGGGTGAAAGCCAACTACAATGAGCAGTTCTTC. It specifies CASSTGVKANYNEQFF. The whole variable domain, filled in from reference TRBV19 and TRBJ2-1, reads DGGITQSPKYLFRKEGQNVTLSCEQNLNHDAMYWYRQDPGQGLRLIYYSQIVNDFQKGDIAEGYSVSREKKESFPLTVTSAQKNPTAFYLCASSTGVKANYNEQFFGPGTRLTVL.

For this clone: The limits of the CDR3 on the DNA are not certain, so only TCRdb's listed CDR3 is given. The CDR3 reads CTSSQDRVGAGNYGYTF. The chain recombines TRBV1 with TRBJ1-2; the table's TRBD1 call for D was not verified on the DNA. TRBV1 is termed a pseudogene. A total of 17 residues make up the CDR3, ends included.

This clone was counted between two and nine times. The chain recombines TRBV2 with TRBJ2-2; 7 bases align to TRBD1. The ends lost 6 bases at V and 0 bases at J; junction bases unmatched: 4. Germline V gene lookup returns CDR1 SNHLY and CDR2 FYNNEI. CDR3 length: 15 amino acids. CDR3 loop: CASRGGTANTGELFF. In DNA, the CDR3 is TGTGCCAGCAGAGGTGGGACAGCGAACACCGGGGAGCTGTTTTTT.

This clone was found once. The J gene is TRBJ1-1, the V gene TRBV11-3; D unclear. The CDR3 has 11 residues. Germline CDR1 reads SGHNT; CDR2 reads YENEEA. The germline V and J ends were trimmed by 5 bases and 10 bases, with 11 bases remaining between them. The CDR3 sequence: CASSNEGIAFF. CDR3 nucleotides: TGTGCCAGCAGCAACGAGGGTATAGCTTTCTTT.

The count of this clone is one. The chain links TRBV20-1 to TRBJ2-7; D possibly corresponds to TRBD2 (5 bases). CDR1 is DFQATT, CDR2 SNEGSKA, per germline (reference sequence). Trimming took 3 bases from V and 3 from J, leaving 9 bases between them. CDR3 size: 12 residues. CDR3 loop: CSASTGIYEQYF. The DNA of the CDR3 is TGCAGTGCTAGTACGGGGATCTACGAGCAGTACTTC.

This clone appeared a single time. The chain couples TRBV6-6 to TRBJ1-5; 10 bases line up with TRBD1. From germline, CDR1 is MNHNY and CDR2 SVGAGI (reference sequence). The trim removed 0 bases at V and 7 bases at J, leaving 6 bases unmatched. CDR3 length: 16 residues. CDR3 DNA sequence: TGTGCCAGCAGTTACTCGGCACCGGGACAGGGGCAGCCCCAGCATTTT. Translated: CASSYSAPGQGQPQHF.

CDR3 sequence (DNA): TGTGCCAGCAGCCCTCGCCCTAGCTCCTACAATGAGCAGTTCTTC. It is translated as CASSPRPSSYNEQFF. The V call is TRBV7-6, the J call TRBJ2-1; no clear D. The V gene's germline CDR1 is SGHVS and CDR2 FNYEAQ. V lost 5 bases, J lost 0 bases, and 11 bases lay in between. The CDR3 length is 15 residues.

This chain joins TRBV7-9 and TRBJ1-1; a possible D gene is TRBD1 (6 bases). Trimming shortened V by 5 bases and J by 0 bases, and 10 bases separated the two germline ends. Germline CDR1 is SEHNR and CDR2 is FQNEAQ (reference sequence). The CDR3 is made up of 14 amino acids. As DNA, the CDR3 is TGTGCCAGCAGCCCCGACAGGATGAACACTGAAGCTTTCTTT. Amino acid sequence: CASSPDRMNTEAFF.

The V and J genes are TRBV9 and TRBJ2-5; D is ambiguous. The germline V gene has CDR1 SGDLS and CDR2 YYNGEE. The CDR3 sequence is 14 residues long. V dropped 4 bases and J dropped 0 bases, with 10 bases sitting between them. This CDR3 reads CASSPQVHQETQYF. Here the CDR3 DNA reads TGTGCCAGCAGCCCCCAGGTCCACCAAGAGACCCAGTACTTC. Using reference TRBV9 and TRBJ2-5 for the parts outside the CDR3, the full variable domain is DSGVTQTPKHLITATGQRVTLRCSPRSGDLSVYWYQQSLDQGLQFLIQYYNGEERAKGNILERFSAQQFPDLHSELNLSSLELGDSALYFCASSPQVHQETQYFGPGTRLLVL.

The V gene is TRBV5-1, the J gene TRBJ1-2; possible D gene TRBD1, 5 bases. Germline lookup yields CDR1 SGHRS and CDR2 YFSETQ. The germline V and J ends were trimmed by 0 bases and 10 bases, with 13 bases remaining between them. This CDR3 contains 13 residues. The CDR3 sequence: CASSLAGRAIYTF. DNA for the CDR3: TGCGCCAGCAGCTTGGCCGGCAGGGCGATCTACACCTTC.

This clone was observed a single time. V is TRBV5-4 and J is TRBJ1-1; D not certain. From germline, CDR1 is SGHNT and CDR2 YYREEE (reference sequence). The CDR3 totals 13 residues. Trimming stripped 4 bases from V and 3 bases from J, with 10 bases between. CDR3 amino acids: CASSGGPYTEAFF. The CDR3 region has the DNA TGTGCCAGCAGCGGAGGGCCCTACACTGAAGCTTTCTTT.

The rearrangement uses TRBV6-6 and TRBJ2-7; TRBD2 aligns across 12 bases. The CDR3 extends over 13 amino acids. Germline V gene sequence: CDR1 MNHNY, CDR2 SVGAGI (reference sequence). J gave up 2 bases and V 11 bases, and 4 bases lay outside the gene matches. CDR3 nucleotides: TGTGCCGGGGCTAGCGGGGGGGCCTACGAGCAGTACTTC. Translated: CAGASGGAYEQYF.

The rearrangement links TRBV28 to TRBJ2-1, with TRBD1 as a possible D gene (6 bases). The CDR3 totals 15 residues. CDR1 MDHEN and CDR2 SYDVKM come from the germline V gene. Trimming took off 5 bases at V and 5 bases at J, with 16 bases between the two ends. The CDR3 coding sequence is TGTGCCAGCAGTACAGCACAGGGCCCAAACAATGAGCAGTTCTTC. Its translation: CASSTAQGPNNEQFF.

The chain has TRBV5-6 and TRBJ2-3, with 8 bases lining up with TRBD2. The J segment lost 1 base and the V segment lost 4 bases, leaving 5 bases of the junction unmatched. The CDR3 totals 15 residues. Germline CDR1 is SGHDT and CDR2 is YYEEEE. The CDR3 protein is CASSPGGPGTDTQYF. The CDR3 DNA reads TGTGCCAGCAGCCCGGGGGGGCCGGGCACAGATACGCAGTATTTT.